This T cell receptor (beta chain) was captured by sequencing in a study of CD8 T cells in ankylosing spondylitis (dated by TCRdb to about 2017). About the investigation overall: T cell receptor beta repertoires were profiled in healthy donors and ankylosing spondylitis patients so that disease-linked TCR variants could be found. The full study cohort comprised about 23 ankylosing spondylitis patients and some 100 healthy donors. Peripheral blood was sampled, and synovial fluid was additionally collected from ankylosing spondylitis patients. Broader findings and caveats from the paper: Some motif variants had previously been reported in the synovial fluid and blood of reactive arthritis patients, which suggests shared mechanisms of disease initiation. The disease-linked clones had a CD8+ phenotype and were found at relatively low frequencies in peripheral blood. The disease-linked clones were reported as significantly enriched in matched synovial fluid samples from ankylosing spondylitis patients. Blood from ankylosing spondylitis patients appeared to be characterized by a TCR beta motif made up of under ten highly homologous amino acid variants.

V is reduced by 5 bases and J by 0 bases, leaving a spacing of 14 bases between them. Inclusive of the bounding cysteine and phenylalanine, the CDR3 is 16 residues long. Solely the CDR3 DNA is kept, with 48 bases framed from the first base. CDR1 and CDR2 are read off the germline V gene (reference sequence) as SEHNR and FQNEAQ. Sequencing took place on an Illumina HiSeq 2500. Quantitative 5'-RACE with molecular barcodes was the method used to prepare the TCR beta libraries. Turning to the authors' computational methods: Disease-linked TCR variants were identified with a new computational method built on a probabilistic model of VDJ rearrangement. TCRdb cleaned the public reads at Q25 with fastp, built clones with MiXCR and kept in-frame beta chains. Each entry is one CDR3 protein sequence, shown with its most common DNA and genes. The V and J calls follow TCRdb's processing rather than the paper's. The table for this sample lists around 300,000 distinct CDR3 sequences; approximately 10% of them were counted only once. Roughly a tenth of the sample comes from the top ten.

This clonotype was seen at least ten times. Its antigen is still unknown. Base qualities are not at hand, and no much larger clone is one base apart. The sequence links TRBV7-9 to TRBJ1-3; TRBD1 could be the D gene, as 6 bases match. What was sequenced was blood, either unsorted or a sorted T cell fraction (not recorded which). The sequence came from a female donor with ankylosing spondylitis or in good health (not recorded which). The nucleotides read TGTGCCAGCAGCCTAGACGGGGGGCTCTCTGGAAACACCATATATTTT. Its protein reads: CASSLDGGLSGNTIYF.